This TCR beta chain derives from a study of T cell responses to AZD1222 COVID-19 vaccine. The CDR3 has 15 amino acids. V shed 4 bases, J shed 4 bases, and the junction held 8 bases outside the gene matches. CDR1 and CDR2 (germline): MNHEY, SVGEGT. This table comes from immunoSEQ multiplex PCR, and its TCRdb copy is limited to in-frame clones, with some not included. The data hold under 120,000 clones, with about 95% observed a single time. The starting material was peripheral blood, obtained on day 0 of AZD1222 vaccination. This receptor was obtained from an adult in good health. The V and J genes are TRBV6-2 or TRBV6-3 and TRBJ1-2, with TRBD1 identical over 8 bases. The CDR3 DNA follows: TGTGCCAGCAGTTCCTACAGGGGGGATACCTATGGCTACACCTTC. This translates into CASSSYRGDTYGYTF.